The clone carrying this T cell receptor beta chain was found once. Its specificity is unknown. The data were taken from a study of T cell responses to AZD1222 COVID-19 vaccine. Study-level findings and limits: Among the donors, most were white British and more were female, and clonal diversity was possibly underestimated.

Trimming left V 6 bases short and J 0 bases short, with 23 bases between. This CDR3 spans 19 amino acids. CDR1 is KGHDR, CDR2 SFDVKD, per germline. The assay was immunoSEQ multiplex PCR, and TCRdb's table has in-frame clones only and misses some. Among 110,000 or so clones listed, around 87% were seen once. The rearrangement joins TRBV24-1 to TRBJ1-5, with a tentative D call TRBD1 (6 bases). The input for sequencing was peripheral blood, taken 28 days after the second AZD1222 dose. The receptor comes from an adult who received the AZD1222 COVID-19 vaccine. CDR3 in amino acids: CATSSKERQVRYSNQPQHF. In DNA form, the CDR3 reads TGTGCCACCAGTAGTAAAGAACGACAGGTCAGATATAGCAATCAGCCCCAGCATTTT.